This TCR beta chain was recorded in a study of shared clonotypes between healthy human individuals. On the study more broadly: CD4 naive cells filled three plates per donor, CD4 memory three, CD8 naive two and CD8 memory one.

The study's findings and limits: Non-shared clonotypes had lower generation probabilities than clonotypes shared by all four sorted-subset donors.

As concerns this clone: Its antigen is as yet unknown.

Each sorted subset replicate got 200 ng genomic DNA, tens of thousands of genomes. In the source study's methods: Quality scores were absent from the junction-only immunoSEQ sequences, so filtering differed. Repertoires were generated with immunoSEQ multiplex PCR, while TCRdb's copy carries only in-frame clones and drops some. V and J calls and clone size follow that table, whereas D and trimming were derived from the DNA. The sample records around 640,000 clones, approximately 96% being singletons. CD45RO negativity and positive selection for CCR7 defined naive CD8 cells, a population that excluded terminally differentiated effector memory CD45RA+ cells. Between the trimmed V and J ends, which lost 0 bases and 6 bases, there was a span of 12 bases. The germline V gene has CDR1 MNHEY and CDR2 SMNVEV (reference sequence). This CDR3 is built from 15 residues.

This rearrangement joins TRBV27 to TRBJ2-1; maybe TRBD2 (6 bases). Sequenced: naive CD8+ T cells sorted from blood. The origin of this receptor is a woman aged 25 to 45 in good health. In DNA form, the CDR3 reads TGTGCCAGCAGTTTATCTGTACTAGCCGGCAATGAGCAGTTCTTC. Translating gives CASSLSVLAGNEQFF.